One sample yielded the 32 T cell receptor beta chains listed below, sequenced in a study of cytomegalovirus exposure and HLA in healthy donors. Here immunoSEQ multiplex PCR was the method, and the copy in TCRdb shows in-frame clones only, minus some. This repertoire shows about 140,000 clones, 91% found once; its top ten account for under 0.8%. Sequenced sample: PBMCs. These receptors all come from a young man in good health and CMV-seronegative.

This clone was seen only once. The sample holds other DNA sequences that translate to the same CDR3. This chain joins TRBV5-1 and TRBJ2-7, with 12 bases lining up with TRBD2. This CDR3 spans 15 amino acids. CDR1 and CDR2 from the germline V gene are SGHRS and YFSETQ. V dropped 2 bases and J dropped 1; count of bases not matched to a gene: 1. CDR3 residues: CASSLLAGGSYEQYF. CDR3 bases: TGCGCCAGCAGCTTACTAGCGGGGGGTTCCTACGAGCAGTACTTC. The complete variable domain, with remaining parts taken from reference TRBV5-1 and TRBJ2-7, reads KAGVTQTPRYLIKTRGQQVTLSCSPISGHRSVSWYQQTPGQGLQFLFEYFSETQRNKGNFPGRFSGRQFSNSRSEMNVSTLELGDSALYLCASSLLAGGSYEQYFGPGTRLTVT.

For the CDR3, the DNA is TGTGCCAGCAGTGACAAGGGGTCCTATGGCTACACCTTC. Translated: CASSDKGSYGYTF. The chain joins TRBV6-6 to TRBJ1-2, with D perhaps matching TRBD1 (5 bases). The CDR3 spans 13 residues. Trimming shortened V by 5 bases and J by 4 bases, and 11 bases separated the two germline ends. From germline, CDR1 is MNHNY and CDR2 SVGAGI (reference sequence).

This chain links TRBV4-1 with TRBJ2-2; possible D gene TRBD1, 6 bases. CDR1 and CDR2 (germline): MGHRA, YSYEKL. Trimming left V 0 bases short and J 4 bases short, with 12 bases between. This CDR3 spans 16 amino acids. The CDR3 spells CASSQDQGGVTGELFF. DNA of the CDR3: TGCGCCAGCAGCCAAGATCAAGGGGGTGTCACCGGGGAGCTGTTTTTT.

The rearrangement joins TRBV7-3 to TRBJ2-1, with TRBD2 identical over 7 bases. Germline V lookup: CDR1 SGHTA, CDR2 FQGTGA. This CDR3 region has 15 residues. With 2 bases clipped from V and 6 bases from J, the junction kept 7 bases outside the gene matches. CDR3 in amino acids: CASSLGLAEANEQFF. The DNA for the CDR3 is TGTGCCAGCAGCTTAGGGCTAGCGGAGGCCAATGAGCAGTTCTTC.

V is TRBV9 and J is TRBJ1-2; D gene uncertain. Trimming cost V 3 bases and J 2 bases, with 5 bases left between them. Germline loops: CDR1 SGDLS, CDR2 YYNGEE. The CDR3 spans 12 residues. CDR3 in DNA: TGTGCCAGCAGCGCGCTAAACTATGGCTACACCTTC. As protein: CASSALNYGYTF.

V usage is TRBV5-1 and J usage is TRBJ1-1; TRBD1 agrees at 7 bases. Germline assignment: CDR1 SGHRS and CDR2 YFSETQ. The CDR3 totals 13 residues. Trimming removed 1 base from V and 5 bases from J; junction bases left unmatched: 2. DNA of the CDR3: TGCGCCAGCAGCTTGTCCAGGGGGACTGAAGCTTTCTTT. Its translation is CASSLSRGTEAFF.

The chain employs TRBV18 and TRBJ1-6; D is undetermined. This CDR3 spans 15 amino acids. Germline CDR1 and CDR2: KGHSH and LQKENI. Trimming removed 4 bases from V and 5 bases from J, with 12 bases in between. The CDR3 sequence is CASSQARGDNSPLHF. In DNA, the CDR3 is TGTGCCAGCTCACAAGCCCGGGGAGATAATTCACCCCTCCACTTT.

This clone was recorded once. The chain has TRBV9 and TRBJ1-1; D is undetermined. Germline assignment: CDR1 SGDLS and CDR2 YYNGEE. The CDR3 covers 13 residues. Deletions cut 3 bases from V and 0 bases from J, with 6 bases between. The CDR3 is CASSADMNTEAFF. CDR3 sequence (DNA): TGTGCCAGCAGCGCCGACATGAACACTGAAGCTTTCTTT.

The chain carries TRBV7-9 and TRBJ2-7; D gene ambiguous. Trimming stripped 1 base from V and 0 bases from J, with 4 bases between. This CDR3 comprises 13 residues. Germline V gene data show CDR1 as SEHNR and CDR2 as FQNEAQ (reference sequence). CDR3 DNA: TGTGCCAGCAGCTTAGACAGCTCCTACGAGCAGTACGTC. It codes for CASSLDSSYEQYV.

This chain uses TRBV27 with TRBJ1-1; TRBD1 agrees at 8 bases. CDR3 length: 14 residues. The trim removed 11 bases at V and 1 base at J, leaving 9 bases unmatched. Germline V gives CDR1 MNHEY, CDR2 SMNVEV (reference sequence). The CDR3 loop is CAARGTGRNTEAFF. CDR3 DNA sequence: TGTGCCGCCCGGGGGACAGGAAGGAACACTGAAGCTTTCTTT.

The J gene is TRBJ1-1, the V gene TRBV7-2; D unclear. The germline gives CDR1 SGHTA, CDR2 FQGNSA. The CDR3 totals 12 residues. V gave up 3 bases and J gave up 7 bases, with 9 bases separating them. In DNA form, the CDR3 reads TGTGCCAGCAGCTTTAGTACCTATGAAGCTTTCTTT. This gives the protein CASSFSTYEAFF.

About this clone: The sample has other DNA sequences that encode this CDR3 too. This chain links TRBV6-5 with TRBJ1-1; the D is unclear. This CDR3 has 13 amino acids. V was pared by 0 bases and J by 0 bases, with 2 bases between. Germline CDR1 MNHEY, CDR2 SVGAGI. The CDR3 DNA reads TGTGCCAGCAGTTACTCCTTGAACACTGAAGCTTTCTTT. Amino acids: CASSYSLNTEAFF.

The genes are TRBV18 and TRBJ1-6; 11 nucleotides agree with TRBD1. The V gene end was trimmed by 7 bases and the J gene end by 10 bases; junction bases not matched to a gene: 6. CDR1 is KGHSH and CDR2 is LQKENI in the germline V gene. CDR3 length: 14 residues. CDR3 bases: TGTGCCAGCTGGTCCGGGACAGGGGGGTCACCCCTCCACTTT. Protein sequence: CASWSGTGGSPLHF.

The CDR3 sequence is CASLYHSNQPQHF. The CDR3, as DNA: TGTGCCAGCCTATATCATAGCAATCAGCCCCAGCATTTT. J is TRBJ1-5 and V is TRBV6-1; the D is unclear. V was shortened by 8 bases and J by 0 bases, with 8 bases between the two germline ends. The germline CDR1 and CDR2 sequences are MNHNS and SASEGT. The CDR3 totals 13 residues.

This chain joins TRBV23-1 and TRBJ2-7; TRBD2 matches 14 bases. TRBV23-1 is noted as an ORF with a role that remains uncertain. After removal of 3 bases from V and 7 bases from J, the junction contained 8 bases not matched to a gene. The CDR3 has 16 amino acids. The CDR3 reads CASSQGGTSGSGEQYV. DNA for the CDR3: TGCGCCAGCAGTCAGGGAGGGACTAGCGGGAGCGGAGAGCAGTACGTC.

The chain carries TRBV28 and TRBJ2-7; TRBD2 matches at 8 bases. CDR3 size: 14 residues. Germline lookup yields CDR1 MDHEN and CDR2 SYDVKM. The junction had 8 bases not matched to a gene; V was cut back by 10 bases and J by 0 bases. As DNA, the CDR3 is TGTGCCACCCGCCGGGGGGGACGCTCCTACGAGCAGTACTTC. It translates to CATRRGGRSYEQYF.

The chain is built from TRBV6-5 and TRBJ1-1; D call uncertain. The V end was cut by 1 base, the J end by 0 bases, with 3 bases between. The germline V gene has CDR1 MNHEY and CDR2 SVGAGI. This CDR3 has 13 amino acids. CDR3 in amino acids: CASSYYLNTEAFF. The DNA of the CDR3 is TGTGCCAGCAGTTACTACTTGAACACTGAAGCTTTCTTT.

The chain's CDR3 is CAISESEDTQYF. The CDR3 region has the DNA TGTGCCATCAGTGAGTCGGAGGATACGCAGTATTTT. The gene calls are TRBV10-3 and TRBJ2-3, with D unresolved. The V gene's germline CDR1 is ENHRY and CDR2 SYGVKD. The CDR3 runs to 12 residues. Trimming took 0 bases from V and 6 from J, leaving 4 bases between them.

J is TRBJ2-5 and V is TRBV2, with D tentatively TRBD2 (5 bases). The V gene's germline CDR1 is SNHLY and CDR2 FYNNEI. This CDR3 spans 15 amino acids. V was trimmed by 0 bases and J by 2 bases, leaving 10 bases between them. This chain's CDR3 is CASSEARGEQETQYF. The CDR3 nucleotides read TGTGCCAGCAGTGAAGCGCGTGGGGAGCAAGAGACCCAGTACTTC.

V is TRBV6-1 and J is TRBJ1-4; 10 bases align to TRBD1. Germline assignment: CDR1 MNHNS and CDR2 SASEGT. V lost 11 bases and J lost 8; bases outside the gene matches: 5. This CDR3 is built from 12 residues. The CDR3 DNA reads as TGTGCCGCCGGACAGGGGGGCGAAAAACTGTTTTTT. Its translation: CAAGQGGEKLFF.

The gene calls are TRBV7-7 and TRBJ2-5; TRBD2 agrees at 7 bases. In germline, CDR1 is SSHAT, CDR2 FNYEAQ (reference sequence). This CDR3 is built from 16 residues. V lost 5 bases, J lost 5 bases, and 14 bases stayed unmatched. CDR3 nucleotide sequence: TGTGCCAGCAGCCCCTTCGGGAGGTTGGGAGGGGAGACCCAGTACTTC. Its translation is CASSPFGRLGGETQYF.

Here the CDR3 reads CASSTRGGQRFQETQYF. CDR3 DNA: TGTGCCAGCAGCACGCGGGGGGGACAACGATTCCAAGAGACCCAGTACTTC. The genes are TRBV9 and TRBJ2-5, with 9 bases fitting TRBD2. V lost 4 bases and J lost 1; bases outside the gene matches: 11. This CDR3 region has 17 residues. The V gene's germline CDR1 is SGDLS and CDR2 YYNGEE. The variable domain in full, with the rest retrieved from reference TRBV9 and TRBJ2-5, is DSGVTQTPKHLITATGQRVTLRCSPRSGDLSVYWYQQSLDQGLQFLIQYYNGEERAKGNILERFSAQQFPDLHSELNLSSLELGDSALYFCASSTRGGQRFQETQYFGPGTRLLVL.

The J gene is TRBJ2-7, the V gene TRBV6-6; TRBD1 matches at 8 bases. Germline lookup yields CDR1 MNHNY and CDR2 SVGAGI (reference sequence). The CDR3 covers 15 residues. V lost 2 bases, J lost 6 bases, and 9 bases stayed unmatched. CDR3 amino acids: CASSYRRGQVSEQYF. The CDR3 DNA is TGTGCCAGCAGTTACCGTAGGGGACAGGTATCCGAGCAGTACTTC.

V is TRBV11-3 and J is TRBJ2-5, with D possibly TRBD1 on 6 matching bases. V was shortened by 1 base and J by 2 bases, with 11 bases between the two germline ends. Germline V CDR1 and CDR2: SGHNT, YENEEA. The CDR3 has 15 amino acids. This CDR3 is CASSLAGAAQETQYF. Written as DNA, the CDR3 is TGTGCCAGCAGCTTAGCAGGGGCAGCACAAGAGACCCAGTACTTC.

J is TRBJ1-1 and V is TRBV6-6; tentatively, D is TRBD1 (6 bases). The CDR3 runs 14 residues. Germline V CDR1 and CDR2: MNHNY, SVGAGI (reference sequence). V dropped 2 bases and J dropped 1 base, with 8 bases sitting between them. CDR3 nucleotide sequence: TGTGCCAGCAGTTACAAGGACAGGAACACTGAAGCTTTCTTT. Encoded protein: CASSYKDRNTEAFF.

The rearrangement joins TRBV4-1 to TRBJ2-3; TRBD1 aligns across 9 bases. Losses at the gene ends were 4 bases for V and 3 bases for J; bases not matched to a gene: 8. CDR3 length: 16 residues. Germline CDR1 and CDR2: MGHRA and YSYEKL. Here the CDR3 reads CASSPGTGGATDTQYF. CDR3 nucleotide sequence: TGCGCCAGCAGCCCAGGTACAGGGGGCGCGACAGATACGCAGTATTTT.

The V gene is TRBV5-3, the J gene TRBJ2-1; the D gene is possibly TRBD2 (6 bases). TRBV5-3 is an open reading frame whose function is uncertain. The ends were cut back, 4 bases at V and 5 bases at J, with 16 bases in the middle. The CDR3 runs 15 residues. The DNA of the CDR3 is TGTGCCAGAAGCAGCCGGAGGGCGGGACACAATGAGCAGTTCTTC. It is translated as CARSSRRAGHNEQFF.

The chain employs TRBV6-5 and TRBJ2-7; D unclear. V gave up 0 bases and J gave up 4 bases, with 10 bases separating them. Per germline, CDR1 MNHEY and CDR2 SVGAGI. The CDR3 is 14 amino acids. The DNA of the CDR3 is TGTGCCAGCAGTTACTCGAGCTATTCTTACGAGCAGTACTTC. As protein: CASSYSSYSYEQYF.

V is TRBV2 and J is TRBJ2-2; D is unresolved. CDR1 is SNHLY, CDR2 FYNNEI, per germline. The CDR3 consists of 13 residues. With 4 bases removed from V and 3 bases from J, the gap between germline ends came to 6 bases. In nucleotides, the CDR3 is TGTGCCAGCAGTGTCCCGGACACCGGGGAGCTGTTTTTT. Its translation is CASSVPDTGELFF.

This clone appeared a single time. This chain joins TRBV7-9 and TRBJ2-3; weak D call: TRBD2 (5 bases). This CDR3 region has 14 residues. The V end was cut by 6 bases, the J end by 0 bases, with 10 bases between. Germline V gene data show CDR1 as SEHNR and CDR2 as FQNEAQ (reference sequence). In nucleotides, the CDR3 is TGTGCCAGCAGGACGGGGATCAGCACAGATACGCAGTATTTT. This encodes CASRTGISTDTQYF.

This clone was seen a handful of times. As DNA, the CDR3 is TGTGCCAGCAGCGGACAGGTCGGGCCCTATGGCTACACCTTC. Its translation is CASSGQVGPYGYTF. The V call is TRBV6-1, the J call TRBJ1-2; TRBD1 matches at 7 bases. Trimming took 6 bases from V and 4 from J; bases not matched to a gene: 8. CDR1 is MNHNS and CDR2 is SASEGT in the germline V gene. The CDR3 extends over 14 amino acids.

Here the CDR3 reads CASSLIGTGSYEQYF. The CDR3 coding sequence is TGCGCCAGCAGCCTGATTGGGACAGGGTCGTACGAGCAGTACTTC. The chain couples TRBV5-1 to TRBJ2-7, with 9 positions matching TRBD1. CDR3 size: 15 residues. The V gene end was trimmed by 4 bases and the J gene end by 4 bases; junction bases not matched to a gene: 9. Per germline, CDR1 SGHRS and CDR2 YFSETQ.